This T cell receptor (beta chain) was documented in a study of glioma-infiltrating T cells (dated by TCRdb to 2015 to 2016). Concerning the study at large: The study sequenced TCR alpha- and beta-chain repertoires from glioma tissue, from non-neoplastic brain tissue and from matched peripheral blood mononuclear cells. Three low-grade glioma patients, roughly 8 primary glioblastoma patients, and three non-glioma patients who contributed non-neoplastic brain tissue made up the paired cohort. To measure divergence between tissue and blood T-cell populations, each tissue-infiltrating repertoire was compared with the peripheral blood repertoire of the same patient.

This clonotype was observed at least ten times. Its specific antigen is unknown. The record has no base qualities; no much larger clone is one base away. CDR1 MNHEY and CDR2 SMNVEV were looked up in the germline V gene (reference sequence). The CDR3 contains 14 residues, cysteine and phenylalanine counted. The only DNA kept is the CDR3, 42 bases in frame from the first base. V and J are trimmed by 0 bases and 9 bases, and the gene matches miss 8 bases of the junction. The iRepertoire nested amplicon-rescue multiplex PCR (arm-PCR) platform was used to amplify TCR alpha and beta CDR3 regions from RNA. For one-step reverse transcription and amplification, about 95-450 ng of tissue mRNA or PBMC total RNA was used as input. After bead purification, a secondary multiplex PCR added Illumina adapters, and libraries were gel-purified between 200 and 400 bp. Demultiplexing relied on internal 6-nucleotide barcodes carried by the libraries. The libraries were sequenced on an Illumina MiSeq using 2x220 or 2x250 nucleotide paired-end reads. The authors' analysis ran thus. Paired reads were merged using FLASH 1.2.11 and aligned with BWA-MEM to the GRCh37 human genome, and TRA and TRB reads were then extracted. An IMGT-derived reference of cassette sequences and CDR3 motifs, with pseudogenes included, was used for V and J assignment. Three-frame translation of reads was performed, and productive CDR3s were defined as those with a C...FGXG motif and no stop codons. Clonotypes were defined as unique combinations of V-J cassette pair and CDR3 amino acid sequence. Hamming distance filtering was applied to reads, with thresholds set by the sequence error rate of each sample in mapped regions. The public sequencing data were trimmed at Q25 with fastp and processed into clonotypes with MiXCR by TCRdb, which kept only in-frame beta chains. Each entry merges the rows of one CDR3 protein and shows their most common DNA and genes. TCRdb, not the authors, supplied the V and J calls. Recorded for this sample are under 200,000 distinct CDR3 sequences; roughly a third of them occurred a single time. 20% of the sample is in the top ten clones.

Beyond this particular receptor, the publication reports: Very few CDR3 sequences were found to be shared between tissue and blood, and this scarcity was attributed to high CDR3 diversity and limited sampling. VJ-independent divergence between tissue and blood was found to be below expectation in non-neoplastic patients but above expectation in all gliomas, particularly low-grade gliomas. The group comparisons were based on small numbers of patients: three non-neoplastic, three low-grade glioma and roughly eight glioblastoma patients.

The sequencing sample was made of glioma tissue, nonneoplastic brain tissue, or PBMCs (not recorded which). The chain was built from TRBV27 and TRBJ2-7; 7 junctional bases match TRBD1. The sequence derives from a human donor with low-grade glioma or glioblastoma, undergoing nonglioma brain surgery, or in good health (not recorded which). The CDR3 protein is CASSLSRDRGSQYF. The sequenced DNA: TGTGCCAGCAGTTTATCACGGGACAGAGGTTCGCAGTACTTC.